The TCR beta chain described here comes from a study of neoadjuvant anti-PD-1 for oral cavity cancer. The V gene end was trimmed by 1 base and the J gene end by 17 bases; junction bases not matched to a gene: 15. The CDR3 extends over 15 amino acids. Germline V gene sequence: CDR1 LNHNV, CDR2 YYDKDF (reference sequence). TCRdb keeps only in-frame clones here, not all; method: immunoSEQ multiplex PCR. The sample has tens of thousands of clones; over 35% are singletons. The time point was: after neoadjuvant nivolumab, at surgical resection. The receptor was derived from a person aged 35 to 85 with oral cavity squamous cell carcinoma. The chain links TRBV15 to TRBJ1-4; TRBD1 matches at 8 bases. The source material was tumor tissue, sampled after nivolumab (anti-PD-1) treatment. As DNA, the CDR3 is TGTGCCACCAGCAGAGGCGAATCCGTGGGGGACAGGATTTTTTTT. Translation: CATSRGESVGDRIFF.